This T cell receptor (beta chain) was sequenced in a study of blood T cell repertoires in COVID-19. The overall study: The analysed material was cDNA or gDNA that came from T cells, B-cell-depleted T cells, or PBMCs.

The CDR3 contains 13 residues. The V and J ends lost 3 bases and 5 bases, in that order; junction bases with no gene match: 4. Germline V gene lookup returns CDR1 SGHRS and CDR2 YFSETQ. Authors' methods: Amplification of reference gene primers was used by the study to estimate nucleated cell counts. The repertoire was sequenced with immunoSEQ multiplex PCR; TCRdb's copy has only in-frame clones and lacks some. V and J calls and clone size are those listed in that table; D and trimming were worked out from the DNA. The repertoire holds about 74,000 clones, with 70% to 90% as singletons. The sequence was obtained from a man between 70 and 80 years old with acute or convalescent COVID-19. Sequencing was done on a sample of peripheral blood. The V call is TRBV5-1, the J call TRBJ1-1; TRBD1 agrees at 7 bases. Written as DNA, the CDR3 is TGCGCCAGCAGCTCAGGGGGGCGGACTGAAGCTTTCTTT. Amino acid sequence: CASSSGGRTEAFF.